Listed here is a single TCR beta chain. Its target is unknown. The source of the sample is a study of T cell responses to AZD1222 COVID-19 vaccine. Findings and caveats of the study: A rise in Spike-specific TCR breadth and depth followed two AZD1222 doses.

Generated by immunoSEQ multiplex PCR, the TCRdb table keeps only in-frame clones and is missing some. The table includes over 150,000 clones, around 90% detected once. V dropped 0 bases and J dropped 4; count of bases not matched to a gene: 8. The CDR3 runs 16 residues. Germline values: CDR1 KGHSH, CDR2 LQKENI. Sequencing was performed on peripheral blood, taken on day 0 of AZD1222 vaccination. The TCR originated in an adult in good health. This chain joins TRBV18 and TRBJ2-5; TRBD1 agrees at 7 bases. CDR3 sequence (DNA): TGTGCCAGCTCACCACCGCGCAACAGGGGTGCAGAGACCCAGTACTTC. Protein sequence: CASSPPRNRGAETQYF.